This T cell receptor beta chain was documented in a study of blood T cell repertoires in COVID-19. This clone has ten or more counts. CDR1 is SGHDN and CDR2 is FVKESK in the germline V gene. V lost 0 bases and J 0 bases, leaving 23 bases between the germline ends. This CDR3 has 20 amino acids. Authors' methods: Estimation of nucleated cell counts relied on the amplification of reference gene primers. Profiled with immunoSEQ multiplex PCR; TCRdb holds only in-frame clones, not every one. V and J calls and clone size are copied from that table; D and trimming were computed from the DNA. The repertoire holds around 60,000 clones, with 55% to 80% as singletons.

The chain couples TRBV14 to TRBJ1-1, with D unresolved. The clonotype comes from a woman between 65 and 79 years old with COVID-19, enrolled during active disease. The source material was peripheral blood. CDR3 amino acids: CASSQEGPWLRRGMNTEAFF. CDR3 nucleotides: TGTGCCAGCAGCCAAGAAGGCCCCTGGTTAAGGCGAGGGATGAACACTGAAGCTTTCTTT.